The 24 T cell receptor beta chains listed next were all sequenced from one sample in a study of shared clonotypes between healthy human individuals. TCRdb's copy holds only in-frame clones and misses some; the assay was immunoSEQ multiplex PCR. Altogether around 510,000 clones are present, about 96% being singletons, with the ten largest covering 0.064%. Sequenced: naive CD4+ T cells sorted from blood. As for subset: CD45RA+ positively selected. These receptors were taken from a woman younger than 45 in good health.

This clone was observed a few times. The chain uses TRBV6-1 and TRBJ1-3; D remains unclear. The V gene lost 5 bases and the J gene lost 2 bases, with 10 bases spanning the gap. The CDR3 contains 14 residues. CDR1 MNHNS and CDR2 SASEGT come from the germline V gene. CDR3 in DNA: TGTGCCAGCAGTCTAGGGAGCCCTGGAAACACCATATATTTT. Its protein product is CASSLGSPGNTIYF.

As DNA, the CDR3 is TGTGCCAGCAGTGAAGGAGGGATTAATGAAAAACTGTTTTTT. Its protein product is CASSEGGINEKLFF. The chain has TRBV6-1 and TRBJ1-4; no definite D call. Trimming cost V 1 base and J 4 bases, with 7 bases left between them. Germline values: CDR1 MNHNS, CDR2 SASEGT. This CDR3 has 14 amino acids.

The rearrangement links TRBV6-5 to TRBJ2-7; TRBD1 matches at 7 bases. CDR1 and CDR2 from the germline V gene are MNHEY and SVGAGI. The junction had 8 bases not matched to a gene; V was cut back by 4 bases and J by 5 bases. The CDR3 totals 14 residues. The CDR3 is CASSLVDRVHEQYF. The CDR3 coding sequence is TGTGCCAGCAGTTTGGTCGACAGGGTGCACGAGCAGTACTTC.

The chain couples TRBV27 to TRBJ2-7; 7 nucleotides agree with TRBD2. V trimming: 5 bases; J trimming: 5 bases; junction bases outside the gene matches: 6. The length of the CDR3 is 13 residues. The germline V gene has CDR1 MNHEY and CDR2 SMNVEV (reference sequence). The CDR3 DNA is TGTGCCAGCAGTCCTCGGGAGGTCAACGAGCAGTACTTC. It yields the protein CASSPREVNEQYF.

The genes are TRBV4-1 and TRBJ2-7, with 9 bases fitting TRBD2. V trimming: 1 base; J trimming: 7 bases; junction bases outside the gene matches: 5. The CDR3 length is 14 residues. Germline loops: CDR1 MGHRA, CDR2 YSYEKL. CDR3 coding DNA: TGCGCCAGCAGCCAAGTGGGACTAGCTCGGGAGCAGTACTTC. It codes for CASSQVGLAREQYF.

The V gene is TRBV28, the J gene TRBJ2-5; D gene uncertain. V shed 7 bases and J shed 5 bases, with 14 bases lying between them. Germline V lookup: CDR1 MDHEN, CDR2 SYDVKM. The CDR3 is 13 residues long. The CDR3 DNA is TGTGCCAGCATAGGCCCCCCGAGGGAGACCCAGTACTTC. Protein: CASIGPPRETQYF. The full variable domain, in which reference TRBV28 and TRBJ2-5 provide the parts outside the CDR3, is DVKVTQSSRYLVKRTGEKVFLECVQDMDHENMFWYRQDPGLGLRLIYFSYDVKMKEKGDIPEGYSVSREKKERFSLILESASTNQTSMYLCASIGPPRETQYFGPGTRLLVL.

The genes are TRBV10-3 and TRBJ1-1; TRBD1 matches 7 bases. Trimming cost V 10 bases and J 1 base; bases outside gene matches: 9. The CDR3 has 14 amino acids. CDR1 and CDR2 (germline): ENHRY, SYGVKD. The CDR3 coding sequence is TGTGCCACCCGGAGAACAGGGGAGAACACTGAAGCTTTCTTT. Protein product: CATRRTGENTEAFF.

The chain combines TRBV28 with TRBJ2-7; TRBD2 is a possible D gene (6 bases). Trimming stripped 7 bases from V and 6 bases from J, with 19 bases between. CDR1 MDHEN and CDR2 SYDVKM come from the germline V gene. The CDR3 contains 14 residues. DNA for the CDR3: TGTGCCAGCAAATCTGGGGGGAGACTGTCCGAGCAGTACTTC. Its protein product is CASKSGGRLSEQYF.

The chain combines TRBV7-2 with TRBJ2-2, with 10 bases aligning to TRBD2. Trimming cost V 3 bases and J 4 bases; bases outside gene matches: 8. This CDR3 comprises 17 residues. Looked up from germline, CDR1 is SGHTA and CDR2 is FQGNSA. This chain's CDR3 is CASSFASGRRGTGELFF. In nucleotides, the CDR3 is TGTGCCAGCAGCTTCGCTAGCGGGAGAAGAGGCACCGGGGAGCTGTTTTTT.

The chain links TRBV18 to TRBJ2-7; the D gene is possibly TRBD1 (6 bases). This CDR3 contains 13 residues. CDR1 and CDR2 (germline): KGHSH, LQKENI. V was clipped by 5 bases and J by 3 bases, with 11 bases between them. CDR3 DNA: TGTGCCAGCTCAGAAACAGGGATCTACGAGCAGTACTTC. Translating gives CASSETGIYEQYF. Variable domain in full (rest from reference TRBV18 and TRBJ2-7): NAGVMQNPRHLVRRRGQEARLRCSPMKGHSHVYWYRQLPEEGLKFMVYLQKENIIDESGMPKERFSAEFPKEGPSILRIQQVVRGDSAAYFCASSETGIYEQYFGPGTRLTVT.

The genes are TRBV5-1 and TRBJ1-6; 11 nucleotides agree with TRBD1. From germline, CDR1 is SGHRS and CDR2 YFSETQ. Trimming removed 2 bases from V and 10 bases from J; junction bases left unmatched: 8. This CDR3 has 16 residues. Here the CDR3 DNA reads TGCGCCAGCAGCTTAGGACAGGGGGCGGCAGAATCACCCCTCCACTTT. It codes for CASSLGQGAAESPLHF.

The rearrangement links TRBV15 to TRBJ1-5; D is unclear. The CDR3 is 13 amino acids. V lost 5 bases and J 6 bases, leaving 11 bases between the germline ends. CDR1 LNHNV and CDR2 YYDKDF come from the germline V gene (reference sequence). This chain's CDR3 is CATSLLVTQPQHF. The CDR3 DNA follows: TGTGCCACCAGCTTGTTGGTTACTCAGCCCCAGCATTTT.

The chain combines TRBV6-5 with TRBJ2-5, with a possible D match to TRBD2 (7 bases). Looked up from germline, CDR1 is MNHEY and CDR2 is SVGAGI. Between the trimmed V and J ends, which lost 2 bases and 5 bases, there was a span of 15 bases. CDR3 size: 15 residues. The chain's CDR3 is CASSYQRDIPETQYF. CDR3 sequence (DNA): TGTGCCAGCAGTTACCAGCGGGACATCCCTGAGACCCAGTACTTC.

The rearrangement joins TRBV19 to TRBJ1-1; the D is unclear. CDR1 and CDR2 from the germline V gene are LNHDA and SQIVND (reference sequence). V lost 3 bases, J lost 6 bases, and 14 bases lay in between. This CDR3 is 14 amino acids long. The CDR3 region has the DNA TGTGCCAGTAGTATCCAACCCGAGGACGCTGAAGCTTTCTTT. Translation: CASSIQPEDAEAFF.

CDR3: CASTQGGGNTEAFF. The CDR3 bases are TGTGCCAGCACCCAAGGGGGCGGGAACACTGAAGCTTTCTTT. J is TRBJ1-1 and V is TRBV28; 7 bases are a match to TRBD1. Germline CDR1 is MDHEN and CDR2 is SYDVKM. The length of the CDR3 is 14 residues. Losses at the gene ends were 7 bases for V and 1 base for J; bases not matched to a gene: 6.

The chain has TRBV28 and TRBJ2-7; 10 nucleotides match TRBD2. Germline values: CDR1 MDHEN, CDR2 SYDVKM. J was trimmed by 5 bases and V by 5 bases; bases with no gene match: 15. CDR3 length: 17 amino acids. This CDR3 is CASSPPPLAGSYDEQYF. The CDR3, as DNA: TGTGCCAGCAGTCCCCCTCCACTAGCGGGGTCGTACGACGAGCAGTACTTC.

The chain couples TRBV10-1 to TRBJ1-2; 8 bases match TRBD1. V was clipped by 3 bases and J by 2 bases; unmatched bases: 11. Germline loops: CDR1 WNHNN, CDR2 SYGVQD (reference sequence). The CDR3 covers 17 residues. CDR3 nucleotides: TGCGCCAGCAGTGACTCTCGACAGGGGACCGGGAACTATGGCTACACCTTC. This sequence encodes CASSDSRQGTGNYGYTF.

This clone appeared once. The V gene is TRBV6-5, the J gene TRBJ2-1; a possible D gene is TRBD1 (5 bases). The CDR3 consists of 14 residues. The V end was cut by 1 base, the J end by 6 bases, with 10 bases between. Germline V gene data show CDR1 as MNHEY and CDR2 as SVGAGI. CDR3 DNA: TGTGCCAGCAGTTACTTACAGGAGATCAATGAGCAGTTCTTC. Residues: CASSYLQEINEQFF.

The chain is built from TRBV5-6 and TRBJ2-1, with D uncertain. The CDR3 is made up of 15 amino acids. Between the trimmed V and J ends, which lost 8 bases and 3 bases, there was a span of 18 bases. The germline V gene encodes CDR1 SGHDT and CDR2 YYEEEE. The CDR3 DNA follows: TGTGCCAGTCAGAAACCCCCTGAAGACTACAATGAGCAGTTCTTC. It codes for CASQKPPEDYNEQFF.

The chain has TRBV4-1 and TRBJ2-4; D unclear. Per the germline V gene, CDR1 is MGHRA and CDR2 is YSYEKL. V lost 0 bases and J lost 15, with 18 bases in between. This CDR3 spans 14 amino acids. This CDR3 is CASSQELDLPPTYF. The CDR3 nucleotides read TGCGCCAGCAGCCAAGAACTCGACCTCCCCCCTACGTACTTC.

This rearrangement joins TRBV4-1 to TRBJ1-1; D gene ambiguous. The CDR3 is made up of 14 amino acids. Germline assignment: CDR1 MGHRA and CDR2 YSYEKL. Trimming left V 4 bases short and J 1 base short, with 10 bases between. The CDR3 sequence: CASSLKEENTEAFF. In DNA form, the CDR3 reads TGCGCCAGCAGCCTGAAAGAAGAGAACACTGAAGCTTTCTTT.

Turning to this clone: This sample also contains other DNA sequences that code for the same CDR3. This chain uses TRBV27 with TRBJ2-3; D remains ambiguous. The V end lost 0 bases, the J end lost 0 bases, and 4 bases lay between the germline ends. The CDR3 contains 14 residues. CDR1 and CDR2 (germline): MNHEY, SMNVEV (reference sequence). The CDR3 region has the DNA TGTGCCAGCAGTTTATCAGCTAGCACAGATACGCAGTATTTT. Its translation is CASSLSASTDTQYF.

V and J are TRBV29-1 and TRBJ1-2, with TRBD1 as a possible D gene (5 bases). V lost 3 bases to trimming and J lost 8 bases, with 13 bases between them. Germline loops: CDR1 SQVTM, CDR2 ANQGSEA. The CDR3 spans 12 residues. The CDR3 spells CSVDSQGEGYTF. The CDR3 region has the DNA TGCAGCGTTGATTCGCAGGGAGAAGGCTACACCTTC.

The chain joins TRBV28 to TRBJ1-1, with 7 bases aligning to TRBD1. Germline-derived CDR1 and CDR2 are MDHEN and SYDVKM. The V gene end was trimmed by 6 bases and the J gene end by 0 bases; junction bases not matched to a gene: 4. The CDR3 runs 14 residues. CDR3 loop: CASRPGQMNTEAFF. The CDR3 DNA follows: TGTGCCAGCAGACCGGGACAGATGAACACTGAAGCTTTCTTT.